This TCR beta chain was sequenced in a study of cytotoxic CD8 clonotypes in ibrutinib-treated CLL. V lost 1 base and J lost 3, with 17 bases in between. Germline CDR1 and CDR2: LNHDA and SQIVND (reference sequence). This CDR3 contains 17 residues. TCRdb's table, derived via immunoSEQ multiplex PCR, lists solely in-frame clones and lacks some. Of about 130,000 clones in the sample, around 84% were seen once. This sample comprised PBMCs, obtained after 24 months of ibrutinib treatment. The V and J genes are TRBV19 and TRBJ2-3; no definite D call. This clonotype originated in a human donor with chronic lymphocytic leukemia. CDR3: CASSIVGTLRPTDTQYF. CDR3 nucleotides: TGTGCCAGTAGTATAGTGGGCACCCTACGGCCGACAGATACGCAGTATTTT. The entire variable domain, with the rest obtained from reference TRBV19 and TRBJ2-3, is as follows: DGGITQSPKYLFRKEGQNVTLSCEQNLNHDAMYWYRQDPGQGLRLIYYSQIVNDFQKGDIAEGYSVSREKKESFPLTVTSAQKNPTAFYLCASSIVGTLRPTDTQYFGPGTRLTVL.